This T cell receptor beta chain was documented in a study of T cells expressing NK-cell markers. Overall study: Beta-chain profiling covered CD3+CD56+NKG2C+, CD3+CD56+NKG2C- and CD3+CD56-NKG2C+ sorted subsets.

Per germline, CDR1 KGHDR and CDR2 SFDVKD. The CDR3 sequence is 14 residues long. Using the 5' RACE reads, TCRdb records one entry per CDR3 protein without DNA. Recorded for this sample: roughly 420,000 distinct CDR3 sequences. V usage is TRBV24-1 and J usage is TRBJ2-2; TCRdb picks TRBD2, but there is no DNA to check that call. The origin of this receptor is a woman aged 18-70 years in good health. Sequencing was carried out using blood T cells: a sorted CD56 or NKG2C T cell subset, CD4+ or CD8+ T cells, or bulk PBMC T cells (not recorded which). CDR3 sequence reads: CATARDSPSGELFF.